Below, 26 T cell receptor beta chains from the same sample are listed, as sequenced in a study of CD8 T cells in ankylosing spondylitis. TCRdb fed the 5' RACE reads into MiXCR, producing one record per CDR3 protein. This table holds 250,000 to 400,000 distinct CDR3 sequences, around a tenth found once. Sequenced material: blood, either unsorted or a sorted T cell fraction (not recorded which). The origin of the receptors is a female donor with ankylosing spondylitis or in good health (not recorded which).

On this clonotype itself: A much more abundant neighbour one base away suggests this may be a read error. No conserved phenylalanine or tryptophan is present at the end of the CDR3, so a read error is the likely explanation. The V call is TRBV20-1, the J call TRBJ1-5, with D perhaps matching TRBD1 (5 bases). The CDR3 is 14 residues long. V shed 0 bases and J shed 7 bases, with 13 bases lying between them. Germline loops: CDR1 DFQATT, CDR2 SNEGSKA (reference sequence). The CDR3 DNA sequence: TGCAGTGCTAGAGATGCCAGGGCTACCCAGCCCCAGCATTCT. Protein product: CSARDARATQPQHS.

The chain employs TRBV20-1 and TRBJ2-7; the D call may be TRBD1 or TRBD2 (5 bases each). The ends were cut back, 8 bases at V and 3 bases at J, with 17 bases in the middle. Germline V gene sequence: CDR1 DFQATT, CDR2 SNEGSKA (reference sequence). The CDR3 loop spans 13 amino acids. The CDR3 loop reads CSSHKGPIYEQYF. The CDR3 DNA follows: TGCAGTTCTCACAAGGGACCGATCTACGAGCAGTACTTC.

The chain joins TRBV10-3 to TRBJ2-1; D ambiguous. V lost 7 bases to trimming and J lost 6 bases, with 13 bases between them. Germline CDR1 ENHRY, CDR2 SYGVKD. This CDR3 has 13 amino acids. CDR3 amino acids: CAITPGSINEQFF. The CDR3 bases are TGTGCCATCACTCCCGGGTCCATCAATGAGCAGTTCTTC.

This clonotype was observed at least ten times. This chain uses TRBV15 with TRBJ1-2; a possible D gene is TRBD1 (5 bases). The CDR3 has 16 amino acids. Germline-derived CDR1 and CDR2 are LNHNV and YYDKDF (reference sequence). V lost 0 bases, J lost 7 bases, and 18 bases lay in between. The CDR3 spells CATSRDQGSRGSGYTF. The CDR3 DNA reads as TGTGCCACCAGCAGAGATCAAGGGTCGCGGGGGAGTGGCTACACCTTC. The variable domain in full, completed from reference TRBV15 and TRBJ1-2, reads DAMVIQNPRYQVTQFGKPVTLSCSQTLNHNVMYWYQQKSSQAPKLLFHYYDKDFNNEADTPDNFQSRRPNTSFCFLDIRSPGLGDTAMYLCATSRDQGSRGSGYTFGSGTRLTVV.

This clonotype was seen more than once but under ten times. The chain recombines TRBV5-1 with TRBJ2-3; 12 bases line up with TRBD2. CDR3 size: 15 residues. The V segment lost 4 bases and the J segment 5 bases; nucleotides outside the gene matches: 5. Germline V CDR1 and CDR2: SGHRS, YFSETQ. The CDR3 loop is CASSMGLAGGDTQYF. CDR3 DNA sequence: TGCGCCAGCAGCATGGGACTAGCGGGTGGAGATACGCAGTATTTT.

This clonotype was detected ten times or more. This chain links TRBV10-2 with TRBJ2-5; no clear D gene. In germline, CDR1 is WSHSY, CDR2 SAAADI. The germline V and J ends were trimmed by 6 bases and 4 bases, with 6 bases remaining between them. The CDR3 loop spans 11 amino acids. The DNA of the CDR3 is TGCGCCAGCAGCCAGGCAGAGACCCAGTACTTC. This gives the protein CASSQAETQYF.

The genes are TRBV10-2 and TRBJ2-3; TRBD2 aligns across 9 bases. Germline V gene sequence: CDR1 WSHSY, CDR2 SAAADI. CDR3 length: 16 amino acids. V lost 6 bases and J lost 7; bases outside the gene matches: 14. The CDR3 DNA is TGCGCCAGCAGGGGTCTAGCTAGCGGGACGGGTCATACGCAGTATTTT. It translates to CASRGLASGTGHTQYF.

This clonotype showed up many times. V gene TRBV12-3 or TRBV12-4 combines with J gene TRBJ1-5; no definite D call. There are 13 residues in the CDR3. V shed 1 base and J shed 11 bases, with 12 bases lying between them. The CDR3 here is CASSLDSVGTQHF. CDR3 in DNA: TGTGCCAGCAGTTTAGACTCTGTGGGGACCCAGCATTTT.

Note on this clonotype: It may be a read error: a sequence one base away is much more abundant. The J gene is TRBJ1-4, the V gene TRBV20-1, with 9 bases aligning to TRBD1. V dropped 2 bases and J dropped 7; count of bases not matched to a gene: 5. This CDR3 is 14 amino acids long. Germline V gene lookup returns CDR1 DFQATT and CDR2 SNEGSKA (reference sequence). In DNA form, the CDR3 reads TGCAGTGCTAGACGAGGACAGGGGATTGAAAAACTGTTTTTT. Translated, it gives CSARRGQGIEKLFF.

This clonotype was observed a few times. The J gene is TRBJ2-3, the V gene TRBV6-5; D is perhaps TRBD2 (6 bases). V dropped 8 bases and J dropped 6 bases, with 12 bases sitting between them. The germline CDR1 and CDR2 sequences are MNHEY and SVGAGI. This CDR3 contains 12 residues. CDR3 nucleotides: TGTGCCAGCGGATCGACTAGGGATACGCAGTATTTT. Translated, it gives CASGSTRDTQYF.

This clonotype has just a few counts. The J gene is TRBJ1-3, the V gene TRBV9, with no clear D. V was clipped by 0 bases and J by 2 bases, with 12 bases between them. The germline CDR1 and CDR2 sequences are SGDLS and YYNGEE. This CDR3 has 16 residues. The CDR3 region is CASSVATSPTGNTIYF. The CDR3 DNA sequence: TGTGCCAGCAGCGTAGCGACCAGTCCGACTGGAAACACCATATATTTT.

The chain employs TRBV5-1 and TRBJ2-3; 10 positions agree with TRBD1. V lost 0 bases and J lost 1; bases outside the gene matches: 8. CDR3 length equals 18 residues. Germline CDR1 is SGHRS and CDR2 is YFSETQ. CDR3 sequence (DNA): TGCGCCAGCAGCTTGGTCGGGACAGGGGCCCCAGGCACAGATACGCAGTATTTT. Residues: CASSLVGTGAPGTDTQYF.

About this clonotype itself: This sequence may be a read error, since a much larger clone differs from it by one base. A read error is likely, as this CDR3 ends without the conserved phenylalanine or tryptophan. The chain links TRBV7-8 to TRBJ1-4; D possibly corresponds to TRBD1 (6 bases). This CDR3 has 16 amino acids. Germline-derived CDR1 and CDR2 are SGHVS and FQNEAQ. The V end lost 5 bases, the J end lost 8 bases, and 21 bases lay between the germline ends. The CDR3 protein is CASSPHRVMLGEKLFL. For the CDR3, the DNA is TGTGCCAGCAGCCCACACAGGGTTATGCTCGGCGAAAAACTGTTTTTA.

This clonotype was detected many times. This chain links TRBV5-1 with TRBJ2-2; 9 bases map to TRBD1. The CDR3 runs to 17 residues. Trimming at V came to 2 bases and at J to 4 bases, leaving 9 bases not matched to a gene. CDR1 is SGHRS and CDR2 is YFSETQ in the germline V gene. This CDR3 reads CASSFATGGVGTGELFF. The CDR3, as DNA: TGCGCCAGCAGCTTCGCGACAGGGGGAGTTGGCACCGGGGAGCTGTTTTTT. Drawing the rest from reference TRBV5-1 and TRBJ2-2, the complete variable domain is KAGVTQTPRYLIKTRGQQVTLSCSPISGHRSVSWYQQTPGQGLQFLFEYFSETQRNKGNFPGRFSGRQFSNSRSEMNVSTLELGDSALYLCASSFATGGVGTGELFFGEGSRLTVL.

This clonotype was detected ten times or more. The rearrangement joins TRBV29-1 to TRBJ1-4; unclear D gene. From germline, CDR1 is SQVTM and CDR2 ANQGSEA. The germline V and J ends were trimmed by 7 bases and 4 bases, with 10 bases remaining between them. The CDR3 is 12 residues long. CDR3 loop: CSGVGGNEKLFF. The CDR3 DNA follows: TGCAGCGGGGTGGGAGGTAATGAAAAACTGTTTTTT. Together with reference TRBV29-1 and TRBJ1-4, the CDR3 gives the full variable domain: SAVISQKPSRDICQRGTSLTIQCQVDSQVTMMFWYRQQPGQSLTLIATANQGSEATYESGFVIDKFPISRPNLTFSTLTVSNMSPEDSSIYLCSGVGGNEKLFFGSGTQLSVL.

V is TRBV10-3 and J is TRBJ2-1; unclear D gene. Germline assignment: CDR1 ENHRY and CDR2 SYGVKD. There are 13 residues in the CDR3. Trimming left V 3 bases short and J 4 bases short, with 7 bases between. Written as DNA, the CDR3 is TGTGCCATCAGTGATTTAGGGTACAATGAGCAGTTCTTC. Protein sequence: CAISDLGYNEQFF.

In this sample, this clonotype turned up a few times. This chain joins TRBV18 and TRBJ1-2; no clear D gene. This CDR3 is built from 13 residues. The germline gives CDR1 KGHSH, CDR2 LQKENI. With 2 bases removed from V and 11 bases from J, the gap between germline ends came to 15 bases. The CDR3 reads CASSPSDTRGYTF. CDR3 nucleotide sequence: TGTGCCAGCTCACCATCCGACACCCGCGGGTACACCTTC.

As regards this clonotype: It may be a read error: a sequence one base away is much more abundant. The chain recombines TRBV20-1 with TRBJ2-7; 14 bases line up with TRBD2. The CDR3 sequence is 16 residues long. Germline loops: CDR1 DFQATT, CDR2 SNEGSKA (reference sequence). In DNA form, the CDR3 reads TGCTGTGCTAGAGGAATAGGGACTAGCGGGAGTAACGAGCAGTACTTC. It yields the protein CCARGIGTSGSNEQYF.

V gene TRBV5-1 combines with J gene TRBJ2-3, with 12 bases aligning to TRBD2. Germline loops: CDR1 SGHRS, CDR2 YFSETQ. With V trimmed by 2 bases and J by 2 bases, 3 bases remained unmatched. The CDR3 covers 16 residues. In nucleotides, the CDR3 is TGCGCCAGCAGCTTTGGACTAGCGGGGATCACAGATACGCAGTATTTT. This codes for CASSFGLAGITDTQYF. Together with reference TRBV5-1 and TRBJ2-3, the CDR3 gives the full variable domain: KAGVTQTPRYLIKTRGQQVTLSCSPISGHRSVSWYQQTPGQGLQFLFEYFSETQRNKGNFPGRFSGRQFSNSRSEMNVSTLELGDSALYLCASSFGLAGITDTQYFGPGTRLTVL.

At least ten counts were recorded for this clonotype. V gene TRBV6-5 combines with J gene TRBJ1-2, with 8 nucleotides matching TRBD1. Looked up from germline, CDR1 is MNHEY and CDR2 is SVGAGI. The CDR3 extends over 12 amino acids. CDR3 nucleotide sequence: TGTGCGACGACAGGGGCTAACTATGGCTACACCTTC. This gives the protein CATTGANYGYTF.

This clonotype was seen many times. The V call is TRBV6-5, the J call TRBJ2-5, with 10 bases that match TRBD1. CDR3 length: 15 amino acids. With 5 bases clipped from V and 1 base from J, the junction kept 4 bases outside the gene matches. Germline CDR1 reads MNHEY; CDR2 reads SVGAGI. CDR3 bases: TGTGCCAGCAGTACTGACAGGGGGCCCCAAGAGACCCAGTACTTC. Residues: CASSTDRGPQETQYF.

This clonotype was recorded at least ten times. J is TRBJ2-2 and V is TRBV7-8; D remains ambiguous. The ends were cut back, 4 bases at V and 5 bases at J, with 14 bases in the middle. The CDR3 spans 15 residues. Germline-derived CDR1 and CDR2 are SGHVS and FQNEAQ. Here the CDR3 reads CASSSRTYRTGELFF. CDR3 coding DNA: TGTGCCAGCAGCTCCCGAACGTATCGGACCGGGGAGCTGTTTTTT.

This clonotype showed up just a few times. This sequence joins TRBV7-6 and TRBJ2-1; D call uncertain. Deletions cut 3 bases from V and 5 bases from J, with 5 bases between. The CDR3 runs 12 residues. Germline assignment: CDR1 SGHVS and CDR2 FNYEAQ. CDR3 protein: CASSLANNEQFF. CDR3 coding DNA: TGTGCCAGCAGCTTGGCGAACAATGAGCAGTTCTTC.

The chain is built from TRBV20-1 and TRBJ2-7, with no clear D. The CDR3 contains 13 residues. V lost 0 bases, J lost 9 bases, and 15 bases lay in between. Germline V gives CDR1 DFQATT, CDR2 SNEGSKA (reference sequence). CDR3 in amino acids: CSARDPTSVGQYF. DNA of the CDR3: TGCAGTGCTAGAGACCCAACCAGTGTTGGGCAGTACTTC.

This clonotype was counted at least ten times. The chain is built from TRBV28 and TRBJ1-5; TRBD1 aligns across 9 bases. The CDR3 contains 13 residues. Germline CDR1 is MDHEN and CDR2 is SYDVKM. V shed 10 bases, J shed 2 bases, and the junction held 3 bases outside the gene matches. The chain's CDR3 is CATRDRGNQPQHF. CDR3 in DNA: TGTGCCACCAGGGACAGGGGCAATCAGCCCCAGCATTTT.

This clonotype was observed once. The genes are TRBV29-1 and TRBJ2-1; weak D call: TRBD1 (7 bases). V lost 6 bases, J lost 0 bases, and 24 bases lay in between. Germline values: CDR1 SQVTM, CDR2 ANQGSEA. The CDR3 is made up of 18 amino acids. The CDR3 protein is CSVEGFLEGQSSYNEQFF. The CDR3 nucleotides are TGCAGCGTCGAGGGGTTCTTGGAGGGACAGAGCTCCTACAATGAGCAGTTCTTC.